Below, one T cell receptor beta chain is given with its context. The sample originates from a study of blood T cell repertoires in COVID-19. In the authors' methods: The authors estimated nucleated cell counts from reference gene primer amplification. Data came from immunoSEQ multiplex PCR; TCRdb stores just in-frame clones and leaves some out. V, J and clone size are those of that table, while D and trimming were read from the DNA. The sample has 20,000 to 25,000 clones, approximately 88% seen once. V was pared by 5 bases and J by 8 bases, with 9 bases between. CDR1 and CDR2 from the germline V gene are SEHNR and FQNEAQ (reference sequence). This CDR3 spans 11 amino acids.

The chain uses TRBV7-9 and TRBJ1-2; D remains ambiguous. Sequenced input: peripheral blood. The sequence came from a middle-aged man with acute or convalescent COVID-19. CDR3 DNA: TGTGCCAGCAGCCCGAGCCTCGGCTACACCTTC. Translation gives CASSPSLGYTF.